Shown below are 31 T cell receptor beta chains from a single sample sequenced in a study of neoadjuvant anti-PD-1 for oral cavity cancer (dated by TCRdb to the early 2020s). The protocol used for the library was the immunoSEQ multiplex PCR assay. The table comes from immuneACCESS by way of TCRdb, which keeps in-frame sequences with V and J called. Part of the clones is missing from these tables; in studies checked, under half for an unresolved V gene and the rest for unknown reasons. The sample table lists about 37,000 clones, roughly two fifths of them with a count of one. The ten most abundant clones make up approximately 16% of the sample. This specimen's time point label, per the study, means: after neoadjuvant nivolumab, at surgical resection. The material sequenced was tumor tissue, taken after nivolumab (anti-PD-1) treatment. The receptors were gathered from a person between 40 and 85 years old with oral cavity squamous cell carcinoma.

The CDR3: CASSDGQTNTGELFF. CDR3 DNA: TGTGCCAGCAGTGACGGACAGACGAACACCGGGGAGCTGTTTTTT. The chain carries TRBV2 and TRBJ2-2, with D maybe TRBD1 (6 bases). Looked up from germline, CDR1 is SNHLY and CDR2 is FYNNEI. V was clipped by 3 bases and J by 0 bases, with 8 bases between them. The CDR3 runs 15 residues. The full variable domain, in which reference TRBV2 and TRBJ2-2 provide the parts outside the CDR3, is EPEVTQTPSHQVTQMGQEVILRCVPISNHLYFYWYRQILGQKVEFLVSFYNNEISEKSEIFDDQFSVERPDGSNFTLKIRSTKLEDSAMYFCASSDGQTNTGELFFGEGSRLTVL.

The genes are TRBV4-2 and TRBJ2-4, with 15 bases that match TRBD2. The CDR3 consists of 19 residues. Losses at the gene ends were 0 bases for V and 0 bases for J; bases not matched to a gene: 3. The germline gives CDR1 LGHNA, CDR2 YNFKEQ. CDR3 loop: CASSQEGLAGGLAKNIQYF. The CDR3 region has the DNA TGTGCCAGCAGCCAAGAAGGACTAGCGGGAGGGCTAGCCAAAAACATTCAGTACTTC.

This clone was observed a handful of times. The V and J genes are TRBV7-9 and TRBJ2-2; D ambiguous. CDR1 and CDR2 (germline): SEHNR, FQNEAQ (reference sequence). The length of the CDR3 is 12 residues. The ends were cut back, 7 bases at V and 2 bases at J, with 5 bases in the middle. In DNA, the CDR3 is TGTGCCAGCACCATAAACACCGGGGAGCTGTTTTTT. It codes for CASTINTGELFF.

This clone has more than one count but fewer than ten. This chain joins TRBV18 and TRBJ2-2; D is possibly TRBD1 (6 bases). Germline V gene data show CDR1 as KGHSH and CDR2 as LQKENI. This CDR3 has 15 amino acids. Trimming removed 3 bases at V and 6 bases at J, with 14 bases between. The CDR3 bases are TGTGCCAGCTCACCTTCCCGACAGGCCCCCGGGGAGCTGTTTTTT. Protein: CASSPSRQAPGELFF.

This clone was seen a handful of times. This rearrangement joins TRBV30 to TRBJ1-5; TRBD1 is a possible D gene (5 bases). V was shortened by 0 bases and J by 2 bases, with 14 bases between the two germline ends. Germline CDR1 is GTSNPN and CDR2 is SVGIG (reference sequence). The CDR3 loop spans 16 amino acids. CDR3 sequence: CAWSVGRTWGNQPQHF. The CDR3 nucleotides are TGTGCCTGGAGTGTCGGGCGGACATGGGGCAATCAGCCCCAGCATTTT.

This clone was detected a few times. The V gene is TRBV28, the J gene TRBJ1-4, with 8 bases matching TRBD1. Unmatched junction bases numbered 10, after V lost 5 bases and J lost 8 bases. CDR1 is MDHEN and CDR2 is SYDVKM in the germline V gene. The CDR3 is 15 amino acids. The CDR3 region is CASSGQGALEEKLFF. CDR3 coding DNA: TGTGCCAGCAGTGGCCAGGGGGCGTTAGAAGAAAAACTGTTTTTT.

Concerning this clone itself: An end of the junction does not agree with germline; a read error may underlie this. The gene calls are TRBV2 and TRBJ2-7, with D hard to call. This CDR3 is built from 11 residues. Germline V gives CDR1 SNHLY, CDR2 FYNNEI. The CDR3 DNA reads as TGTGCCAGCAGTGTTGACACCTCATCGTCGTTC. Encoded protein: CASSVDTSSSF.

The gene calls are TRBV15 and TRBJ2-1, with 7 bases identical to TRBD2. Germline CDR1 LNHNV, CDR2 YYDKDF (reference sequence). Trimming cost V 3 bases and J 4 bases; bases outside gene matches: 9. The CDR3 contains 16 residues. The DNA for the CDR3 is TGTGCCACCAGCAGTTTTTTAGCGGGCCTGTACAATGAGCAGTTCTTC. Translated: CATSSFLAGLYNEQFF.

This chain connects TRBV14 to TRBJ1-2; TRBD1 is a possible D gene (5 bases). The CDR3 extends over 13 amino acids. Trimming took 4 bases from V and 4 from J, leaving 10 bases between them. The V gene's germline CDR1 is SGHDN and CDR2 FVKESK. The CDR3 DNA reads TGTGCCAGCAGCCGTGGGGGGGGCTATGGCTACACCTTC. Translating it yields CASSRGGGYGYTF.

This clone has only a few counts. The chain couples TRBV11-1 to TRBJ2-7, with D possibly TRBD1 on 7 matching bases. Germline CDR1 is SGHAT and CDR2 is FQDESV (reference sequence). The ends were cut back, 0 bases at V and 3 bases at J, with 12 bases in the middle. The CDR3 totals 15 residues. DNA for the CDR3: TGTGCCAGCAGCTTAGCCCAGGGGGGCAACTACGAGCAGTACTTC. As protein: CASSLAQGGNYEQYF.

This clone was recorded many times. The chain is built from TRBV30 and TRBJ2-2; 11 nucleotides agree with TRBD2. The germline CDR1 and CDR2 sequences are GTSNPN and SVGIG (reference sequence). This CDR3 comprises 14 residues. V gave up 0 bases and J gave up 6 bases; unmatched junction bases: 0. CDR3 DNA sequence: TGTGCCTGGAGTGTACTAGCGGGGGCCGGGGAGCTGTTTTTT. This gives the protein CAWSVLAGAGELFF.

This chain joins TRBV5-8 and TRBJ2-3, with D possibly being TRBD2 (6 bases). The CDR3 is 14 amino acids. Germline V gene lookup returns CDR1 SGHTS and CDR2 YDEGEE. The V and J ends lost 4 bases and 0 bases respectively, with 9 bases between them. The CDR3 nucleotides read TGTGCCAGCAGCACCGGGACTAGCACAGATACGCAGTATTTT. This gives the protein CASSTGTSTDTQYF.

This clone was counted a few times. The CDR3 loop is CASSLGQQITTNEKLFF. The CDR3 bases are TGTGCCAGCAGCTTAGGGCAACAGATCACAACTAATGAAAAACTGTTTTTT. The chain carries TRBV7-9 and TRBJ1-4; the D is unclear. V lost 1 base and J lost 0, with 12 bases in between. In germline, CDR1 is SEHNR, CDR2 FQNEAQ (reference sequence). The CDR3 loop spans 17 amino acids.

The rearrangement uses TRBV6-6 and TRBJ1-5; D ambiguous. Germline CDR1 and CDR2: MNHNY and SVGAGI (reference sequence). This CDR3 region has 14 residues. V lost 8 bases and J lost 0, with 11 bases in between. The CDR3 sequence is CASAPVYSNQPQHF. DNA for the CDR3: TGTGCCAGCGCCCCGGTCTATAGCAATCAGCCCCAGCATTTT.

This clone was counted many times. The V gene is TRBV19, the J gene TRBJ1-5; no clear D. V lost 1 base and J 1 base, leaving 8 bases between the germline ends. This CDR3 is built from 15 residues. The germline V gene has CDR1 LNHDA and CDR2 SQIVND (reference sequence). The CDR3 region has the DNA TGTGCCAGTAGTATAGGGCTATGGAGCAATCAGCCCCAGCATTTT. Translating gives CASSIGLWSNQPQHF.

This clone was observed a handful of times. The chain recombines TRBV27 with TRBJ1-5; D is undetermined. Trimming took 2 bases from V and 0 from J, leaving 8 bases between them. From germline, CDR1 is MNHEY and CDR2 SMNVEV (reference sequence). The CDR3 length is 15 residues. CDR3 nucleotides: TGTGCCAGCAGTTTAATAGGGTATAGCAATCAGCCCCAGCATTTT. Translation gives CASSLIGYSNQPQHF.

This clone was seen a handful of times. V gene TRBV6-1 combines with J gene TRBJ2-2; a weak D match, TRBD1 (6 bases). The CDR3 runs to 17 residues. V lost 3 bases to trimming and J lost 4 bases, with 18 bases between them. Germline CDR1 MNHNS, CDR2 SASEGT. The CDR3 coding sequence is TGTGCCAGCAGTGACTACGACAGGACCCTCACCACCGGGGAGCTGTTTTTT. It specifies CASSDYDRTLTTGELFF.

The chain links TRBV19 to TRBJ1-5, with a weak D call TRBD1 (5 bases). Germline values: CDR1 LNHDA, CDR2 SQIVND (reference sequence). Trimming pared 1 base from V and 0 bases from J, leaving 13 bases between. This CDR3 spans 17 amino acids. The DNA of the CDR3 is TGTGCCAGTAGTATAGTTCCAGGGACGTATAGCAATCAGCCCCAGCATTTT. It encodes CASSIVPGTYSNQPQHF.

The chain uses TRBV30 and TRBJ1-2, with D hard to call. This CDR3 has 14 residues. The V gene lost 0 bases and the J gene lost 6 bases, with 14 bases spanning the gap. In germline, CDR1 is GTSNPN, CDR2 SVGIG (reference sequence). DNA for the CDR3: TGTGCCTGGAGTGTTTTGGGCCCTGGTAATGGCTACACCTTC. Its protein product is CAWSVLGPGNGYTF.

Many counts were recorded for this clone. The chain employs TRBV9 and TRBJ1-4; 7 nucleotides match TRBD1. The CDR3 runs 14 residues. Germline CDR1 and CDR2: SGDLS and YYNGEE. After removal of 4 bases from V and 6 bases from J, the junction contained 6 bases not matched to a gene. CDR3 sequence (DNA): TGTGCCAGCAGCTTCCAGGGGGGCGATGAAAAACTGTTTTTT. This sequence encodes CASSFQGGDEKLFF.

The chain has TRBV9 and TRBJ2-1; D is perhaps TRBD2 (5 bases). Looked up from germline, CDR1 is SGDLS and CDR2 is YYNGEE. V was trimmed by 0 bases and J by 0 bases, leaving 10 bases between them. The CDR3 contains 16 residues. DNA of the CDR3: TGTGCCAGCAGCGTAGAGGGCGGGCGCTCCTACAATGAGCAGTTCTTC. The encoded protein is CASSVEGGRSYNEQFF.

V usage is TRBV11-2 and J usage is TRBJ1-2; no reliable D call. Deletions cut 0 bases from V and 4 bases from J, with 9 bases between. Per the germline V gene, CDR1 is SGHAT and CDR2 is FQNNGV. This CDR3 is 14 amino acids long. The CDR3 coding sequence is TGTGCCAGCAGCTTAGAGTTACAGCCCTATGGCTACACCTTC. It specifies CASSLELQPYGYTF.

The CDR3 sequence is CSGWTSGGDSYEQYF. The DNA for the CDR3 is TGCAGCGGATGGACTAGCGGGGGGGACTCCTACGAGCAGTACTTC. The rearrangement uses TRBV29-1 and TRBJ2-7; 15 nucleotides line up with TRBD2. Looked up from germline, CDR1 is SQVTM and CDR2 is ANQGSEA. J was trimmed by 0 bases and V by 7 bases; bases with no gene match: 4. This CDR3 contains 15 residues.

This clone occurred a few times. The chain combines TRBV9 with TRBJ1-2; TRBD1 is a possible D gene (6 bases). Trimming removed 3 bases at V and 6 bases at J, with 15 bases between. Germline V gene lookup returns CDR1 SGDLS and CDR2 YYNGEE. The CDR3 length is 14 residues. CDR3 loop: CASSGAVGGDGYTF. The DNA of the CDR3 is TGTGCCAGCAGCGGGGCCGTCGGGGGCGATGGCTACACCTTC.

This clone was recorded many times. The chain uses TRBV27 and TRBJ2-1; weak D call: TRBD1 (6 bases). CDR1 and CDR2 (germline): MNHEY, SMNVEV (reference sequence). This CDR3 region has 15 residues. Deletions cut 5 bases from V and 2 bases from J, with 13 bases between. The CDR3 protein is CASSRDRIAYNEQFF. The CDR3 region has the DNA TGTGCCAGCAGTCGCGACAGGATTGCCTACAATGAGCAGTTCTTC.

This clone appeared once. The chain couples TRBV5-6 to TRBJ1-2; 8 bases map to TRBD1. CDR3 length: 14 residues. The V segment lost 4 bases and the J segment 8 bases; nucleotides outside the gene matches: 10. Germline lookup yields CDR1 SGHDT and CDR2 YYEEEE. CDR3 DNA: TGTGCCAGCAGCCTTCGACAGGGGAGAGTCGGCTACACCTTC. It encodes CASSLRQGRVGYTF.

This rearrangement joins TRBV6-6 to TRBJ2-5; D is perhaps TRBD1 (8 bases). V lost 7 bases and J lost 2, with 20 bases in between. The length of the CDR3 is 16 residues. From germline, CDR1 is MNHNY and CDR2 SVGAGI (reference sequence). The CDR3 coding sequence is TGTGCCAGCAAATCGGGGGGACAGGCCATACAAGAGACCCAGTACTTC. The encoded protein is CASKSGGQAIQETQYF.

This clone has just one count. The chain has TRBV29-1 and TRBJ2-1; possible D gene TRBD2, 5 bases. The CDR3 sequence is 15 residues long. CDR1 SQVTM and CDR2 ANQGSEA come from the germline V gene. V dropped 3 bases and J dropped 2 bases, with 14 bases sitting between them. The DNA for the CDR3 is TGCAGCGTTGATGGGTCAGAGGGCACCTACAATGAGCAGTTCTTC. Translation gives CSVDGSEGTYNEQFF.

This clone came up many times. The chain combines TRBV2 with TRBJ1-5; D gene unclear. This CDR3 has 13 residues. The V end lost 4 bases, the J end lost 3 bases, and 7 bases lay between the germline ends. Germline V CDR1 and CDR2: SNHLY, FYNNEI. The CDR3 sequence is CASSAGYNQPQHF. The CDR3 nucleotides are TGTGCCAGCAGTGCAGGTTACAATCAGCCCCAGCATTTT. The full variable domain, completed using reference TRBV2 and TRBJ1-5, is EPEVTQTPSHQVTQMGQEVILRCVPISNHLYFYWYRQILGQKVEFLVSFYNNEISEKSEIFDDQFSVERPDGSNFTLKIRSTKLEDSAMYFCASSAGYNQPQHFGDGTRLSIL.

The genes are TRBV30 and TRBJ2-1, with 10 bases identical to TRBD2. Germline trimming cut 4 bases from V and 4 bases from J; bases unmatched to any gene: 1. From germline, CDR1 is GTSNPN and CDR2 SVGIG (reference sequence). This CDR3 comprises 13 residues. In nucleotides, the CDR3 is TGTGCCTGGAATAGCGGGGGGTACAATGAGCAGTTCTTC. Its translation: CAWNSGGYNEQFF.

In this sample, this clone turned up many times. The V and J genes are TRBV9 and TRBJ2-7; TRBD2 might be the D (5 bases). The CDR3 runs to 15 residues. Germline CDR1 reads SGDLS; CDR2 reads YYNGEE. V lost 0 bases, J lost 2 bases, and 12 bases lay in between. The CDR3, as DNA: TGTGCCAGCAGCGTAGAGGCGGGCCATACCTACGAGCAGTACTTC. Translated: CASSVEAGHTYEQYF.